Included here is one T cell receptor (beta chain) sequence, with context. This specimen belongs to a study of blood T cell repertoires in COVID-19. The V segment lost 3 bases and the J segment 1 base; nucleotides outside the gene matches: 3. Germline V lookup: CDR1 SGHDN, CDR2 FVKESK. The CDR3 consists of 15 residues. In the original analysis: Estimation of nucleated cell counts relied on the amplification of reference gene primers. Method: immunoSEQ multiplex PCR; TCRdb's copy keeps in-frame clones and lacks some. The DNA gave D and trimming, while V, J and clone size come from that table. The sample shows about 210,000 clones, almost 85% of them seen only once.

J is TRBJ2-1 and V is TRBV14; 7 positions match TRBD2. The source material was peripheral blood. The TCR originated in a woman aged 40 to 50 with acute or convalescent COVID-19. For the CDR3, the DNA is TGTGCCAGCAGCCAGAGAGCGGGGTCCTACAATGAGCAGTTCTTC. This translates into CASSQRAGSYNEQFF.